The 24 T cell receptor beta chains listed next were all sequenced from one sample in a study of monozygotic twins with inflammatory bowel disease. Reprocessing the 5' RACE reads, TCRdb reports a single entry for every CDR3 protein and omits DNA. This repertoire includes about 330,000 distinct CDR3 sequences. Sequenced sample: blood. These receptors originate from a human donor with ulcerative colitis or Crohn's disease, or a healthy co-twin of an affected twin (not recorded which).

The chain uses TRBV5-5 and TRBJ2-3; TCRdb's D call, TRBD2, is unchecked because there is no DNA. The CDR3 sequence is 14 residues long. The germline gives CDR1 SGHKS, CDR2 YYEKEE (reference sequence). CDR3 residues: CASSSGTFQNTQYF.

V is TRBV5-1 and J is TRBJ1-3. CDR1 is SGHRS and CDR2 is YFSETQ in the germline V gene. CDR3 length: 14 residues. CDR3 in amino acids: CASSQTTSRNTIYF.

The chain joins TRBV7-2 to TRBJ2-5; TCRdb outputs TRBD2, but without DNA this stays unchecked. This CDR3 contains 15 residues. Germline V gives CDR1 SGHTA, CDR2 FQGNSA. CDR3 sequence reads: CASTRGLRAGETQYF.

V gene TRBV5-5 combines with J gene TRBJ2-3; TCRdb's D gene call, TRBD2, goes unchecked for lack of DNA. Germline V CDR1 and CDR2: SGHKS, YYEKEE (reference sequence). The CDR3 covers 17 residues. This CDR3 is CASSLTLAGGITDTQYF.

CDR3 residues: CSARDARGGAGELFF. The V and J genes are TRBV20-1 and TRBJ2-2; the D call from TCRdb, TRBD2, cannot be confirmed without DNA. The CDR3 runs 15 residues. CDR1 DFQATT and CDR2 SNEGSKA come from the germline V gene (reference sequence).

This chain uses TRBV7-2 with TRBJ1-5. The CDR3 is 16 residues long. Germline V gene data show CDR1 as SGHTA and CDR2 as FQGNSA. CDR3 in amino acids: CASSLMGLQSNQPQHF.

The CDR3 spells CASSEFGGQGPYEQYF. The rearrangement joins TRBV2 to TRBJ2-7; no DNA is available, so the TRBD1 call from TCRdb remains unchecked. The CDR3 spans 16 residues. Germline assignment: CDR1 SNHLY and CDR2 FYNNEI. Based on the CDR3 plus reference TRBV2 and TRBJ2-7, the full variable domain is EPEVTQTPSHQVTQMGQEVILRCVPISNHLYFYWYRQILGQKVEFLVSFYNNEISEKSEIFDDQFSVERPDGSNFTLKIRSTKLEDSAMYFCASSEFGGQGPYEQYFGPGTRLTVT.

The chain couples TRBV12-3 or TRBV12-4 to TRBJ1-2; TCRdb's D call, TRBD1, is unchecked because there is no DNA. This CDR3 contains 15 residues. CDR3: CASSFVFGGVSGYSF.

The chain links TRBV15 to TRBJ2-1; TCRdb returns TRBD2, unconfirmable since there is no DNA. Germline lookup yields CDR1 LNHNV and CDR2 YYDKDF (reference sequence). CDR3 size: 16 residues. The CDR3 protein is CATSRSSGKVYNEQFF.

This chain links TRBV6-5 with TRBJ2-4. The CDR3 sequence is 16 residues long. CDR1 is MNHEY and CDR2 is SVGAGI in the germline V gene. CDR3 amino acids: CASSYSQTLAKNIQYF.

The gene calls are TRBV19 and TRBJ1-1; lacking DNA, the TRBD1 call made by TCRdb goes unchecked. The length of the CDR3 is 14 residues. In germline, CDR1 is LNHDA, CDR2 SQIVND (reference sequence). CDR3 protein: CASRSRQPNTEAFF.

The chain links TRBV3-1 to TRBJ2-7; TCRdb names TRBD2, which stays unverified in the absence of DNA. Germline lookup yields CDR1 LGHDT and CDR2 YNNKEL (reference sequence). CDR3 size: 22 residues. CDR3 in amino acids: CASSRLPPLPGLAGGSTYEQYF.

This CDR3 is CASSFTGIDQPQHF. This chain joins TRBV7-2 and TRBJ1-5; as DNA is missing, the TRBD1 call by TCRdb cannot be tested. Germline CDR1 reads SGHTA; CDR2 reads FQGNSA. The CDR3 has 14 residues.

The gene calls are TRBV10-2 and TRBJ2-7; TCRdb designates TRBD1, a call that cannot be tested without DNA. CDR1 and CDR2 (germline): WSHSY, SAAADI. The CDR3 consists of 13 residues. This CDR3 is CASSDRIRDEQYF.

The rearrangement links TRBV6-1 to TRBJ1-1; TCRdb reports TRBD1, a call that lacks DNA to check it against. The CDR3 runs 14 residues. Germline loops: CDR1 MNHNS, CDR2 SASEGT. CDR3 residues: CASSRGTANTEAFF.

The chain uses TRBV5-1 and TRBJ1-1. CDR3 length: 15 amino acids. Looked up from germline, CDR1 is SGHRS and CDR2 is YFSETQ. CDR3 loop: CASSLSGRVETEAFF.

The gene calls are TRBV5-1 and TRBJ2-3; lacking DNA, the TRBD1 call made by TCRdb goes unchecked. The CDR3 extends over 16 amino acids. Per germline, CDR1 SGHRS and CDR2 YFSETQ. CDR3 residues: CASRSGNFNIVGTQYF.

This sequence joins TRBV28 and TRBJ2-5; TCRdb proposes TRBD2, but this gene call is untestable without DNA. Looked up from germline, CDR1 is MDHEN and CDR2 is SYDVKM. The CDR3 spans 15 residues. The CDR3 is CASSSSGRVQETQYF.

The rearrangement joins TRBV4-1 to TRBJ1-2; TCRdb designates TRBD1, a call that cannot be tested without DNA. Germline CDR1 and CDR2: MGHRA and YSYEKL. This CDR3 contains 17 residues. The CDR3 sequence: CASSQRGRPGGSWGYTF.

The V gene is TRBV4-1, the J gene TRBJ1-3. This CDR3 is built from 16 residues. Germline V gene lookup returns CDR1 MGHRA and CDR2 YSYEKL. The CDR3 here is CASSQGPQGSGNTIYF.

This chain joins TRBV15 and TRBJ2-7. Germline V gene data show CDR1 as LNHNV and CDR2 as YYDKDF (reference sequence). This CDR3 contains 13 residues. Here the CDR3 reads CATSRDRAAEQYF.

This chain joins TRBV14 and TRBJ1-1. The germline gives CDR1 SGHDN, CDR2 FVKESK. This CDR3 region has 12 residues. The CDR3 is CASSASRTEAFF. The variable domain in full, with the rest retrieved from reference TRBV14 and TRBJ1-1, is EAGVTQFPSHSVIEKGQTVTLRCDPISGHDNLYWYRRVMGKEIKFLLHFVKESKQDESGMPNNRFLAERTGGTYSTLKVQPAELEDSGVYFCASSASRTEAFFGQGTRLTVV.

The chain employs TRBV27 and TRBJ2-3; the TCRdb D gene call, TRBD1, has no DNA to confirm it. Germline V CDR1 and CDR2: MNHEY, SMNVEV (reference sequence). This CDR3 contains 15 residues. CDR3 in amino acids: CASSISAGSTDTQYF.

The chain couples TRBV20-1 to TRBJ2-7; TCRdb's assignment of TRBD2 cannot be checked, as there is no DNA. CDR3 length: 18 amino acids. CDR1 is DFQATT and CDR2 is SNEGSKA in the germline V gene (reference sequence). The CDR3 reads CSARGTDGTSGRFNEQYF.